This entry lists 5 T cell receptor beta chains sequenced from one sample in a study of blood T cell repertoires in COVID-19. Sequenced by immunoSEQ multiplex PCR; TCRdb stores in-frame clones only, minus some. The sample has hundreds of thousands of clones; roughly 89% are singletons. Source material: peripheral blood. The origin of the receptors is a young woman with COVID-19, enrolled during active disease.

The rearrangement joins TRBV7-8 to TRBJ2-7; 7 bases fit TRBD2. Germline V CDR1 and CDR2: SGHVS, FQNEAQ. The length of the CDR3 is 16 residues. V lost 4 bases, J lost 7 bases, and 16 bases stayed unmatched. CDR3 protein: CASSSATAPGGLEQYF. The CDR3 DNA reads TGTGCCAGCAGCTCAGCAACTGCGCCGGGGGGTTTGGAGCAGTACTTC.

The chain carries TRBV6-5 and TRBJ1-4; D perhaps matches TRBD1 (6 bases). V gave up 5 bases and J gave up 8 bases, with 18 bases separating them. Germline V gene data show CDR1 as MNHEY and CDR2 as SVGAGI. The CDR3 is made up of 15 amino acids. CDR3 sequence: CASSPRTASREKLFF. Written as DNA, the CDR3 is TGTGCCAGCAGTCCTCGGACAGCGTCTAGGGAAAAACTGTTTTTT.

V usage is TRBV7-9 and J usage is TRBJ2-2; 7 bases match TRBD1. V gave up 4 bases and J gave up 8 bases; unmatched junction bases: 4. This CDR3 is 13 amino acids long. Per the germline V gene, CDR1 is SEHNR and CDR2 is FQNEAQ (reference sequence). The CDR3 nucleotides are TGTGCCAGCAGCTGGGGGACAGTGGGGGAGCTGTTTTTT. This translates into CASSWGTVGELFF.

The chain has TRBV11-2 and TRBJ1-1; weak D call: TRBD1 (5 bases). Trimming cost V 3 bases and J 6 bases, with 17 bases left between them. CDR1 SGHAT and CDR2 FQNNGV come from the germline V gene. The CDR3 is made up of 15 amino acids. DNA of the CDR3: TGTGCCAGCAGCTTCATGCCAAATCAGGGCTCTGAAGCTTTCTTT. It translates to CASSFMPNQGSEAFF.

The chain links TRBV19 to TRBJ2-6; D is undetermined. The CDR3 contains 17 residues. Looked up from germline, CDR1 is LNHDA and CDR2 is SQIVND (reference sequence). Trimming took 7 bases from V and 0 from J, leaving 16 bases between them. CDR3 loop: CASIFGEILSGANVLTF. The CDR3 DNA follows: TGTGCCAGTATATTTGGAGAAATCCTCTCTGGGGCCAACGTCCTGACTTTC.